The clone carrying this TCR beta chain was observed a handful of times. Its antigen is not identified. The sample belongs to a study of T cell repertoires in cytomegalovirus infection. Study at large: Signatures in public TCR beta sequences pointed to both CMV infection and matching HLA type. Study-level points and caveats: Within the response measured ex vivo, HLA-C-restricted CMV-specific TCR beta clonotypes were dominant.

TCRdb reanalysed the reads using MiXCR and keeps one entry per CDR3 protein. The sample gives over 100,000 distinct CDR3 sequences, about 9.5% of which show up once; 31% is in the top ten. The V end was cut by 5 bases, the J end by 2 bases, with 13 bases between. This CDR3 is 15 amino acids long. Looked up from germline, CDR1 is MDHEN and CDR2 is SYDVKM. Sequencing was carried out using PBMCs, sequenced either directly or after in vitro stimulation (not recorded which). The origin of this receptor is a human donor in good health (CMV status not recorded). Some clones in this sample may be carry-over from other donors' samples. The gene calls are TRBV28 and TRBJ1-5, with D unresolved. Written as DNA, the CDR3 is TGTGCCAGCAGTAACCCGGGAGTTGGCAATCAGCCCCAGCATTTT. Translated, it gives CASSNPGVGNQPQHF.